These 12 T cell receptor beta chains originate from one sample sequenced in a study of spatial heterogeneity in lung cancer. The time point is: blood at routine non-recurrence follow-up after resection. A single record per CDR3 protein comes from TCRdb applying MiXCR to the 5' RACE reads. The sample has about 100,000 distinct CDR3 sequences, roughly a fifth seen once. The sequencing here drew on PBMCs, taken at follow-up. The receptors shown here come from a male donor with early-stage non-small cell lung cancer.

This clonotype was seen repeatedly, ten times or more. This chain joins TRBV19 and TRBJ1-2; no definite D call. Trimming shortened V by 3 bases and J by 0 bases, and 11 bases separated the two germline ends. The CDR3 spans 15 residues. The germline gives CDR1 LNHDA, CDR2 SQIVND (reference sequence). The CDR3 protein is CASSITAQTNYGYTF. CDR3 DNA: TGTGCCAGTAGTATTACAGCACAGACTAACTATGGCTACACCTTC.

This clonotype appeared a few times. The CDR3 region is CASSVGWGGNSPLHF. The DNA for the CDR3 is TGTGCCAGCAGCGTAGGTTGGGGAGGGAATTCACCCCTCCACTTT. This chain connects TRBV9 to TRBJ1-6, with D uncertain. V was trimmed by 0 bases and J by 7 bases, leaving 11 bases between them. The length of the CDR3 is 15 residues. The germline V gene has CDR1 SGDLS and CDR2 YYNGEE. The full variable domain, rest sourced from reference TRBV9 and TRBJ1-6, is DSGVTQTPKHLITATGQRVTLRCSPRSGDLSVYWYQQSLDQGLQFLIQYYNGEERAKGNILERFSAQQFPDLHSELNLSSLELGDSALYFCASSVGWGGNSPLHFGNGTRLTVT.

The V call is TRBV12-3 or TRBV12-4, the J call TRBJ2-3, with no clear D. The CDR3 has 14 residues. V gave up 1 base and J gave up 0 bases, with 5 bases separating them. The CDR3 spells CASSLGLSTDTQYF. For the CDR3, the DNA is TGTGCCAGCAGTTTAGGATTAAGCACAGATACGCAGTATTTT.

This rearrangement joins TRBV11-2 to TRBJ1-2, with D unclear. CDR1 is SGHAT, CDR2 FQNNGV, per germline. V lost 10 bases to trimming and J lost 4 bases, with 22 bases between them. The CDR3 spans 15 residues. DNA of the CDR3: TGTGCCACTACGGCTGGAGAGAAGGGTACCTATGGCTACACCTTC. It translates to CATTAGEKGTYGYTF. The full variable domain, in which reference TRBV11-2 and TRBJ1-2 provide the parts outside the CDR3, is EAGVAQSPRYKIIEKRQSVAFWCNPISGHATLYWYQQILGQGPKLLIQFQNNGVVDDSQLPKDRFSAERLKGVDSTLKIQPAKLEDSAVYLCATTAGEKGTYGYTFGSGTRLTVV.

This chain links TRBV29-1 with TRBJ2-3; 7 bases are shared with TRBD2. There are 13 residues in the CDR3. Germline V lookup: CDR1 SQVTM, CDR2 ANQGSEA. V shed 4 bases, J shed 6 bases, and the junction held 7 bases outside the gene matches. The DNA of the CDR3 is TGCAGCGTTGGGGGGGGGTCTTCGGATACGCAGTATTTT. Encoded protein: CSVGGGSSDTQYF.

A few counts support this clonotype. The chain uses TRBV25-1 and TRBJ2-2; the match to TRBD1 covers 7 bases. The CDR3 has 16 amino acids. Trimming removed 1 base from V and 0 bases from J; junction bases left unmatched: 2. From germline, CDR1 is MGHDK and CDR2 SYGVNS. Here the CDR3 reads CASSELGTANTGELFF. CDR3 coding DNA: TGTGCCAGCAGTGAATTGGGGACAGCGAACACCGGGGAGCTGTTTTTT.

The rearrangement joins TRBV24-1 to TRBJ2-2; D gene unclear. V lost 1 base to trimming and J lost 0 bases, with 8 bases between them. CDR3 size: 16 residues. CDR1 KGHDR and CDR2 SFDVKD come from the germline V gene. CDR3 protein: CATSDLGGSNTGELFF. Written as DNA, the CDR3 is TGTGCCACCAGTGATTTAGGCGGATCGAACACCGGGGAGCTGTTTTTT.

This clonotype has a handful of counts. The rearrangement uses TRBV14 and TRBJ1-1; no firm D call. This CDR3 comprises 14 residues. V lost 3 bases and J lost 4, with 12 bases in between. Per germline, CDR1 SGHDN and CDR2 FVKESK. The chain's CDR3 is CASSQMEVTTEAFF. The CDR3 region has the DNA TGTGCCAGCAGCCAGATGGAGGTCACCACTGAAGCTTTCTTT.

A few counts support this clonotype. V is TRBV9 and J is TRBJ1-2, with no clear D. Germline CDR1 reads SGDLS; CDR2 reads YYNGEE. This CDR3 has 14 residues. V was cut by 0 bases and J by 4 bases, with 10 bases left in between. The CDR3 reads CASSVESVAYGYTF. The CDR3 bases are TGTGCCAGCAGCGTAGAATCAGTAGCCTATGGCTACACCTTC.

V gene TRBV5-1 combines with J gene TRBJ2-3; 8 nucleotides match TRBD2. Germline CDR1 and CDR2: SGHRS and YFSETQ. The CDR3 is made up of 17 amino acids. V was pared by 5 bases and J by 5 bases, with 16 bases of the junction left unmatched. CDR3 DNA: TGCGCCAGCAGTTTCGGACTAGGTAGCGGGGTTCAAGATACGCAGTATTTT. Its translation: CASSFGLGSGVQDTQYF.

A few counts support this clonotype. The CDR3 DNA reads as TGTGCCAGCAGCTTAGCTACAGCCACAGATACGCAGTATTTT. It is translated as CASSLATATDTQYF. The V call is TRBV7-8, the J call TRBJ2-3; unclear D gene. The germline gives CDR1 SGHVS, CDR2 FQNEAQ. The CDR3 covers 14 residues. Trimming took off 0 bases at V and 2 bases at J, with 6 bases between the two ends.

J is TRBJ1-4 and V is TRBV4-2; TRBD1 matches 7 bases. There are 16 residues in the CDR3. V lost 1 base and J lost 8; bases outside the gene matches: 10. Germline assignment: CDR1 LGHNA and CDR2 YNFKEQ. The CDR3 nucleotides are TGTGCCAGCAGCCAAGGGTTGGCAGGGGGTGACGAAAAACTGTTTTTT. Translating gives CASSQGLAGGDEKLFF.